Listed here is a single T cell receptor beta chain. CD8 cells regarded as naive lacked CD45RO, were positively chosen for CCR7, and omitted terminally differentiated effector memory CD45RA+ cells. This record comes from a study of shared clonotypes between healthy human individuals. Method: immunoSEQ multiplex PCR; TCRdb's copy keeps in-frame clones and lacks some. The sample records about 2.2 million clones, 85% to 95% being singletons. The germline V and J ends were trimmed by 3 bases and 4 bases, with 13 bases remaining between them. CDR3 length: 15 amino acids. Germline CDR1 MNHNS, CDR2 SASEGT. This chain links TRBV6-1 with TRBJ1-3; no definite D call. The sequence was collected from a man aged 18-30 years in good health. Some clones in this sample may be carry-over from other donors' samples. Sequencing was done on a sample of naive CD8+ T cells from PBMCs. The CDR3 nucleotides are TGTGCCAGCAGTGAGAAGGTCCTTGGAGGAAACACCATATATTTT. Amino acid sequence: CASSEKVLGGNTIYF.